The next 30 T cell receptor beta chains were all read from a single sample in a study of blood T cell repertoires in COVID-19. Produced via immunoSEQ multiplex PCR; TCRdb's table is partial and in-frame only. The sample holds roughly 77,000 clones, 75% to 90% seen once. The sequencing sample was made of peripheral blood. These receptors all stem from a woman aged 80 or older with active COVID-19.

This clone has a single count. The chain is built from TRBV5-5 and TRBJ1-2; no reliable D call. V shed 0 bases and J shed 8 bases, with 17 bases lying between them. Looked up from germline, CDR1 is SGHKS and CDR2 is YYEKEE (reference sequence). CDR3 length equals 15 residues. In nucleotides, the CDR3 is TGTGCCAGCAGCTTGGTCGTTACAGCCAAGGAAGGCTACACCTTC. Translation: CASSLVVTAKEGYTF.

The chain carries TRBV6-6 and TRBJ2-3; 8 bases map to TRBD2. CDR3 size: 14 residues. From germline, CDR1 is MNHNY and CDR2 SVGAGI (reference sequence). Trimming took 4 bases from V and 5 from J; bases not matched to a gene: 5. This chain's CDR3 is CASSSTRGGDTQYF. The CDR3 bases are TGTGCCAGCAGTTCGACTCGGGGGGGAGATACGCAGTATTTT.

The V gene is TRBV9, the J gene TRBJ2-5; D is perhaps TRBD2 (6 bases). The CDR3 is 17 residues long. CDR1 and CDR2 from the germline V gene are SGDLS and YYNGEE. V shed 4 bases and J shed 2 bases, with 21 bases lying between them. The CDR3 reads CASSPLGAGRKQETQYF. The CDR3, as DNA: TGTGCCAGCAGCCCCCTCGGGGCGGGAAGGAAACAAGAGACCCAGTACTTC.

V and J are TRBV28 and TRBJ2-3, with unresolved D. V shed 4 bases and J shed 2 bases, with 7 bases lying between them. Per the germline V gene, CDR1 is MDHEN and CDR2 is SYDVKM. This CDR3 has 13 amino acids. DNA of the CDR3: TGTGCCAGCAGTTCCCTCTACACAGATACGCAGTATTTT. Translating gives CASSSLYTDTQYF.

This sequence joins TRBV4-1 and TRBJ1-5; TRBD1 matches at 8 bases. The CDR3 totals 14 residues. Per the germline V gene, CDR1 is MGHRA and CDR2 is YSYEKL. After removal of 1 base from V and 4 bases from J, the junction contained 0 bases not matched to a gene. In DNA form, the CDR3 reads TGCGCCAGCAGCCAAGGACAGGGGAATCAGCCCCAGCATTTT. Its protein is CASSQGQGNQPQHF.

Comment on this clone: Germline is not matched at one junction end, which may reflect a read error. The chain carries TRBV18 and TRBJ1-6; D is ambiguous. Germline V lookup: CDR1 KGHSH, CDR2 LQKENI. The CDR3 is 12 amino acids. DNA of the CDR3: TGTGCCAGCTCAGCTTATAGTTCACCCCTCCACTTT. This sequence encodes CASSAYSSPLHF.

V and J are TRBV27 and TRBJ2-2; 9 bases agree with TRBD1. The V segment lost 4 bases and the J segment 3 bases; nucleotides outside the gene matches: 6. CDR3 length: 16 amino acids. The germline V gene encodes CDR1 MNHEY and CDR2 SMNVEV (reference sequence). The CDR3 is CASSSRTGVDTGELFF. The CDR3 nucleotides are TGTGCCAGCAGTTCTCGGACAGGGGTGGACACCGGGGAGCTGTTTTTT.

The chain joins TRBV19 to TRBJ2-6, with a tentative D call TRBD1 (6 bases). The germline V and J ends were trimmed by 3 bases and 4 bases, with 13 bases remaining between them. The germline V gene has CDR1 LNHDA and CDR2 SQIVND (reference sequence). The CDR3 spans 16 residues. The CDR3 DNA follows: TGTGCCAGTAGTATGCTCCAGGGGCGGGGGGCCAACGTCCTGACTTTC. Amino acid sequence: CASSMLQGRGANVLTF.

This chain joins TRBV11-2 and TRBJ1-1, with 10 positions matching TRBD1. This CDR3 contains 14 residues. The V gene's germline CDR1 is SGHAT and CDR2 FQNNGV. The V gene end was trimmed by 4 bases and the J gene end by 1 base; junction bases not matched to a gene: 0. CDR3 nucleotide sequence: TGTGCCAGCAGCTGGACAGGGGGGAACACTGAAGCTTTCTTT. Protein sequence: CASSWTGGNTEAFF.

The rearrangement joins TRBV15 to TRBJ1-5, with a weak D call TRBD1 (6 bases). V gave up 0 bases and J gave up 7 bases, with 10 bases separating them. This CDR3 contains 14 residues. Germline CDR1 reads LNHNV; CDR2 reads YYDKDF (reference sequence). In nucleotides, the CDR3 is TGTGCCACCAGCAGAGAAACAGGGTCCCAGCCCCAGCATTTT. This encodes CATSRETGSQPQHF.

The CDR3 region is CASSINRGQPAFF. CDR3 DNA: TGTGCCAGCAGCATAAACAGGGGGCAACCAGCTTTCTTT. The chain joins TRBV5-6 to TRBJ1-1; TRBD1 agrees at 9 bases. The germline V gene has CDR1 SGHDT and CDR2 YYEEEE. With V trimmed by 4 bases and J by 10 bases, 8 bases remained unmatched. This CDR3 is 13 amino acids long.

The V gene is TRBV5-5, the J gene TRBJ2-4; 7 nucleotides line up with TRBD1. Germline CDR1 and CDR2: SGHKS and YYEKEE (reference sequence). This CDR3 has 14 amino acids. V gave up 1 base and J gave up 6 bases; unmatched junction bases: 4. DNA for the CDR3: TGTGCCAGCAGCTTGAGGGGGCTGTTAAACATTCAGTACTTC. It is translated as CASSLRGLLNIQYF. Looking up the rest from reference TRBV5-5 and TRBJ2-4 gives the full variable domain: DAGVTQSPTHLIKTRGQQVTLRCSPISGHKSVSWYQQVLGQGPQFIFQYYEKEERGRGNFPDRFSARQFPNYSSELNVNALLLGDSALYLCASSLRGLLNIQYFGAGTRLSVL.

The chain joins TRBV28 to TRBJ2-5, with 9 bases that match TRBD1. There are 16 residues in the CDR3. Germline CDR1 and CDR2: MDHEN and SYDVKM. J was trimmed by 7 bases and V by 6 bases; bases with no gene match: 15. For the CDR3, the DNA is TGTGCCAGCAGCTTCTCGACAGGGGGACGTAGGGGGACCCAGTACTTC. It codes for CASSFSTGGRRGTQYF.

The chain couples TRBV9 to TRBJ2-1; 9 bases agree with TRBD2. This CDR3 is 14 amino acids long. Germline trimming cut 0 bases from V and 10 bases from J; bases unmatched to any gene: 5. Germline CDR1 and CDR2: SGDLS and YYNGEE. This CDR3 reads CASSVDAREGEQFF. The CDR3 DNA is TGTGCCAGCAGCGTAGATGCGCGGGAGGGGGAGCAGTTCTTC. The whole variable domain, filled in from reference TRBV9 and TRBJ2-1, reads DSGVTQTPKHLITATGQRVTLRCSPRSGDLSVYWYQQSLDQGLQFLIQYYNGEERAKGNILERFSAQQFPDLHSELNLSSLELGDSALYFCASSVDAREGEQFFGPGTRLTVL.

The chain couples TRBV6-2 or TRBV6-3 to TRBJ2-1, with 14 bases matching TRBD2. The CDR3 loop spans 20 amino acids. Germline assignment: CDR1 MNHEY and CDR2 SVGEGT. The trim removed 2 bases at V and 2 bases at J, leaving 11 bases unmatched. CDR3 sequence reads: CASSYQTSGRATGTYNEQFF. The CDR3, as DNA: TGTGCCAGCAGTTACCAGACTAGCGGGAGGGCCACCGGCACCTACAATGAGCAGTTCTTC.

The genes are TRBV18 and TRBJ2-5, with TRBD2 identical over 7 bases. Germline loops: CDR1 KGHSH, CDR2 LQKENI. The CDR3 runs 14 residues. The junction had 4 bases not matched to a gene; V was cut back by 2 bases and J by 4 bases. CDR3 protein: CASSPAGDGETQYF. The CDR3 nucleotides are TGTGCCAGCTCACCAGCGGGAGATGGAGAGACCCAGTACTTC.

The V call is TRBV6-2 or TRBV6-3, the J call TRBJ2-3; tentatively, D is TRBD1 (5 bases). Germline V CDR1 and CDR2: MNHEY, SVGEGT. The V gene lost 4 bases and the J gene lost 3 bases, with 11 bases spanning the gap. This CDR3 has 14 residues. The CDR3, as DNA: TGTGCCAGCAGTTCTCCCAGGGTAACAGATACGCAGTATTTT. Amino acid sequence: CASSSPRVTDTQYF.

The gene calls are TRBV10-3 and TRBJ2-3, with 11 bases identical to TRBD2. Trimming cost V 3 bases and J 3 bases; bases outside gene matches: 5. From germline, CDR1 is ENHRY and CDR2 SYGVKD. The length of the CDR3 is 16 residues. The CDR3, as DNA: TGTGCCATCAGTGACTCTAGCGGGAGGATAACAGATACGCAGTATTTT. Protein: CAISDSSGRITDTQYF.

This chain links TRBV3-1 (or the pseudogene TRBV3-2) with TRBJ2-5, with 14 bases matching TRBD2. The CDR3 sequence is 17 residues long. J lost 4 bases, V lost 4 bases, and 8 bases had no gene match. The germline gives CDR1 LGHDT, CDR2 YNNKEL (reference sequence). The CDR3 region is CASSLSLTSGRGETQYF. DNA of the CDR3: TGTGCCAGCAGCCTTTCTTTGACTAGCGGGAGGGGAGAGACCCAGTACTTC.

The V and J genes are TRBV9 and TRBJ2-5; 10 bases align to TRBD2. There are 16 residues in the CDR3. CDR1 and CDR2 (germline): SGDLS, YYNGEE. After removal of 5 bases from V and 4 bases from J, the junction contained 11 bases not matched to a gene. CDR3 residues: CASSHQLAGDGETQYF. Here the CDR3 DNA reads TGTGCCAGCAGTCACCAGCTAGCGGGAGATGGAGAGACCCAGTACTTC. The full variable domain, rest sourced from reference TRBV9 and TRBJ2-5, is DSGVTQTPKHLITATGQRVTLRCSPRSGDLSVYWYQQSLDQGLQFLIQYYNGEERAKGNILERFSAQQFPDLHSELNLSSLELGDSALYFCASSHQLAGDGETQYFGPGTRLLVL.

The chain combines TRBV18 with TRBJ2-1; D gene unclear. The germline V gene encodes CDR1 KGHSH and CDR2 LQKENI. Deletions cut 2 bases from V and 3 bases from J, with 14 bases between. The CDR3 loop spans 16 amino acids. The CDR3 sequence: CASSPYDLTNYNEQFF. As DNA, the CDR3 is TGTGCCAGCTCACCATACGACTTAACAAACTACAATGAGCAGTTCTTC.

The genes are TRBV9 and TRBJ2-7; 9 nucleotides align to TRBD2. The CDR3 runs 15 residues. CDR1 and CDR2 (germline): SGDLS, YYNGEE. The V gene end was trimmed by 0 bases and the J gene end by 5 bases; junction bases not matched to a gene: 6. The CDR3 loop reads CASSVDLAGPHEQYF. CDR3 coding DNA: TGTGCCAGCAGCGTAGATCTAGCGGGGCCCCACGAGCAGTACTTC.

The rearrangement links TRBV12-2 to TRBJ1-6; the tabulated D call, TRBD1, remains unverified against the DNA. TRBV12-2 is given as a pseudogene. This CDR3 is built from 19 residues. The CDR3 DNA reads as TGTGCAAGTCGCCCTGTCGGGACACCCTTGAGCTCCTATAATTCACCCCTCCACTTT. This translates into CASRPVGTPLSSYNSPLHF.

The genes are TRBV27 and TRBJ1-2; 8 bases line up with TRBD1. Germline lookup yields CDR1 MNHEY and CDR2 SMNVEV (reference sequence). CDR3 size: 12 residues. V was clipped by 6 bases and J by 6 bases; unmatched bases: 3. CDR3 region: CASSTTGDGYTF. The DNA for the CDR3 is TGTGCCAGCAGCACGACAGGGGATGGCTACACCTTC.

This clone has only one observation. This chain connects TRBV5-8 to TRBJ2-5, with D unresolved. Germline V CDR1 and CDR2: SGHTS, YDEGEE. This CDR3 comprises 11 residues. V was pared by 3 bases and J by 5 bases, with 5 bases between. The CDR3: CASSSYETQYF. In nucleotides, the CDR3 is TGTGCCAGCAGCTCGTATGAGACCCAGTACTTC.

This chain joins TRBV18 and TRBJ2-1, with 9 bases aligning to TRBD2. The CDR3 length is 16 residues. V gave up 3 bases and J gave up 6 bases; unmatched junction bases: 9. The germline gives CDR1 KGHSH, CDR2 LQKENI. In nucleotides, the CDR3 is TGTGCCAGCTCACCTTCCATAGCGGGAGAGGGCAATGAGCAGTTCTTC. This codes for CASSPSIAGEGNEQFF.

The chain combines TRBV4-2 with TRBJ2-2; 11 bases fit TRBD1. CDR1 is LGHNA and CDR2 is YNFKEQ in the germline V gene. V lost 1 base to trimming and J lost 6 bases; unmatched junction nucleotides: 4. The CDR3 length is 16 residues. In DNA, the CDR3 is TGTGCCAGCAGCCAAGTGATGGGACAGGGGGCCGGGGAGCTGTTTTTT. Amino acids: CASSQVMGQGAGELFF.

This chain uses TRBV7-2 with TRBJ2-6; 9 bases fit TRBD1. J was trimmed by 4 bases and V by 0 bases; bases with no gene match: 10. The germline gives CDR1 SGHTA, CDR2 FQGNSA. The CDR3 totals 19 residues. The DNA for the CDR3 is TGTGCCAGCAGCTTAGCGGGGGGGACAGGGTCGGTCGGGGCCAACGTCCTGACTTTC. This sequence encodes CASSLAGGTGSVGANVLTF.

The CDR3 DNA follows: TGTGCCAGCAGTTCAGACAGGGTCTCCTACAATGAGCAGTTCTTC. Protein: CASSSDRVSYNEQFF. This rearrangement joins TRBV5-4 to TRBJ2-1; 7 bases map to TRBD1. This CDR3 is 15 amino acids long. V shed 5 bases and J 0 bases; nucleotides not matched to a gene: 5. Germline CDR1 SGHNT, CDR2 YYREEE (reference sequence).

This chain uses TRBV6-1 with TRBJ2-1; 8 nucleotides align to TRBD1. The germline CDR1 and CDR2 sequences are MNHNS and SASEGT. The CDR3 runs to 14 residues. V lost 3 bases to trimming and J lost 9 bases; unmatched junction nucleotides: 7. The CDR3 spells CASSDQGAFFEQFF. CDR3 sequence (DNA): TGTGCCAGCAGTGACCAGGGGGCGTTTTTTGAGCAGTTCTTC.